Each of the 10 T cell receptor beta chains below was sequenced from the same sample in a study of glioma-infiltrating T cells. Amplification of TCR alpha and beta CDR3 regions from RNA used iRepertoire nested multiplex PCR. TCRdb recomputed calls from the multiplex PCR reads with MiXCR, one row per CDR3 protein. Among 150,000 to 200,000 distinct CDR3 sequences, more than 35% were seen once, and the ten largest hold roughly 5.2%. Sample: glioma tissue, nonneoplastic brain tissue, or PBMCs (not recorded which). The source of these receptors is a human donor with low-grade glioma or glioblastoma, undergoing nonglioma brain surgery, or in good health (not recorded which).

This clonotype was observed many times. The CDR3, as DNA: TGTGCCAGCAGCCCCACCGGGATCTACGAGCAGTACTTC. Protein product: CASSPTGIYEQYF. The rearrangement links TRBV7-2 to TRBJ2-7, with D possibly TRBD2 on 5 matching bases. Trimming cost V 5 bases and J 3 bases, with 11 bases left between them. Germline lookup yields CDR1 SGHTA and CDR2 FQGNSA. The CDR3 is 13 amino acids. The full variable domain, its missing parts supplied by reference TRBV7-2 and TRBJ2-7, is GAGVSQSPSNKVTEKGKDVELRCDPISGHTALYWYRQSLGQGLEFLIYFQGNSAPDKSGLPSDRFSAERTGGSVSTLTIQRTQQEDSAVYLCASSPTGIYEQYFGPGTRLTVT.

In the case of this clonotype: This could be a read error, since a much larger clone is one nucleotide away. V is TRBV3-1 and J is TRBJ2-3; possible D gene TRBD1, 7 bases. This CDR3 has 14 residues. Germline V CDR1 and CDR2: LGHDT, YNNKEL (reference sequence). The V and J ends lost 0 bases and 6 bases respectively, with 10 bases between them. Written as DNA, the CDR3 is TGTGCCAGCAGCCAAGACAGGGGGGAGGATACGCAGTATTTT. Translation: CASSQDRGEDTQYF.

Many counts were recorded for this clonotype. This chain uses TRBV6-1 with TRBJ2-5; D is unresolved. The CDR3 loop spans 11 amino acids. Looked up from germline, CDR1 is MNHNS and CDR2 is SASEGT. The germline V and J ends were trimmed by 3 bases and 7 bases, with 6 bases remaining between them. CDR3 in amino acids: CASSEPGTQYF. In nucleotides, the CDR3 is TGTGCCAGCAGTGAGCCAGGGACCCAGTACTTC.

At least ten counts were recorded for this clonotype. V gene TRBV25-1 combines with J gene TRBJ2-7, with 7 bases that match TRBD1. With V trimmed by 3 bases and J by 5 bases, 7 bases remained unmatched. Germline assignment: CDR1 MGHDK and CDR2 SYGVNS. This CDR3 comprises 14 residues. CDR3 DNA: TGTGCCAGCAGTGATTTAGGCGGACAGGACGAGCAGTACTTC. It yields the protein CASSDLGGQDEQYF.

This clonotype has a handful of counts. This may stem from a read error, because a much larger clone lies one nucleotide away. V gene TRBV6-1 combines with J gene TRBJ2-1; D remains ambiguous. This CDR3 comprises 15 residues. Per germline, CDR1 MNHNS and CDR2 SASEGT. This chain's CDR3 is CASADRFRRYNGQFF. The CDR3 DNA follows: TGTGCCAGCGCCGACCGTTTTCGCCGCTACAATGGGCAGTTCTTC.

This clonotype showed up many times. The chain has TRBV19 and TRBJ1-5, with TRBD1 as a possible D gene (5 bases). Per germline, CDR1 LNHDA and CDR2 SQIVND (reference sequence). The CDR3 has 12 amino acids. With 7 bases removed from V and 15 bases from J, the gap between germline ends came to 19 bases. CDR3: CASNDLQGPVHF. Here the CDR3 DNA reads TGTGCCAGTAATGACCTCCAGGGCCCGGTGCATTTT.

This clonotype has at least ten counts. The chain carries TRBV28 and TRBJ2-7; the D is unclear. Looked up from germline, CDR1 is MDHEN and CDR2 is SYDVKM. The CDR3 has 12 residues. Trimming shortened V by 5 bases and J by 3 bases, and 8 bases separated the two germline ends. The CDR3 sequence: CASSRAFYEQYF. CDR3 DNA: TGTGCCAGCAGTCGGGCCTTCTACGAGCAGTACTTC.

In this sample, this clonotype turned up many times. The chain links TRBV20-1 to TRBJ2-1; D gene ambiguous. Germline CDR1 reads DFQATT; CDR2 reads SNEGSKA (reference sequence). The V end was cut by 4 bases, the J end by 1 base, with 20 bases between. This CDR3 contains 17 residues. The CDR3 sequence: CSAITALGPQSYNEQFF. The CDR3 coding sequence is TGCAGTGCTATCACTGCACTGGGCCCTCAATCCTACAATGAGCAGTTCTTC.

The sample holds a few counts of this clonotype. The genes are TRBV11-2 and TRBJ1-1; D not certain. Germline loops: CDR1 SGHAT, CDR2 FQNNGV. This CDR3 contains 15 residues. The ends were cut back, 5 bases at V and 5 bases at J, with 18 bases in the middle. The CDR3 loop reads CASSPTGYSVTEAFF. The CDR3 region has the DNA TGTGCCAGCAGCCCAACCGGGTATTCGGTGACTGAAGCTTTCTTT.

On this clonotype: This may be a read error: a much more frequent sequence differs by one nucleotide. The genes are TRBV12-3 or TRBV12-4 and TRBJ1-5, with D possibly being TRBD1 (5 bases). CDR3 length equals 13 residues. Trimming pared 5 bases from V and 3 bases from J, leaving 8 bases between. CDR3 in DNA: TGTGCCAGCAGTGGGGACGACAATCAGCCCCAGCATTTT. Protein sequence: CASSGDDNQPQHF.